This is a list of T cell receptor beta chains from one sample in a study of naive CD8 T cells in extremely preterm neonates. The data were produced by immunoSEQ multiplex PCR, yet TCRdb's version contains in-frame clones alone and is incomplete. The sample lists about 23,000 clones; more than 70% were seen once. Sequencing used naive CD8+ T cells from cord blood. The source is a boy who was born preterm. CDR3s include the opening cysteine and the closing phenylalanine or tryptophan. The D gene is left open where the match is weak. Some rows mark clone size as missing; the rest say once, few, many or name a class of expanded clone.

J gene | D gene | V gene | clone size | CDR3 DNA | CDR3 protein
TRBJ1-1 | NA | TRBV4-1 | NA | TGCGCCAGCAGCCAAGAGGCAGGGAACACTGAAGCTTTCTTT | CASSQEAGNTEAFF
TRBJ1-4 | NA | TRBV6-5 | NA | TGTGCCAGCAGTTCGGGCAATAATGAAAAACTGTTTTTT | CASSSGNNEKLFF
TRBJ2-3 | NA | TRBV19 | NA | TGTGCCAGTAGTATCTGGGGAGGAGATACGCAGTATTTT | CASSIWGGDTQYF
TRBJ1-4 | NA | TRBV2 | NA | TGTGCCAGCAGTGAATTGGTTTCGACTAATGAAAAACTGTTTTTT | CASSELVSTNEKLFF
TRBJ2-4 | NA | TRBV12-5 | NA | TGTGCTAGTGGTTTGGACAGGGAAAACATTCAGTACTTC | CASGLDRENIQYF
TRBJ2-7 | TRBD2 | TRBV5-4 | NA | TGTGCCAGCAGCCAACCGGGACTAGCGGGCTACGAGCAGTACTTC | CASSQPGLAGYEQYF
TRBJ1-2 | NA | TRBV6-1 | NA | TGTGCCAGCAGTTACGGGTTTGGCTACACCTTC | CASSYGFGYTF
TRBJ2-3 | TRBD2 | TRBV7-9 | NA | TGTGCCAGCAGCTTGACTAGCGGGGCAGATACGCAGTATTTT | CASSLTSGADTQYF
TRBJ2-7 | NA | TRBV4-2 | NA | TGTGCCAGCAGCCAAGAAGGATACGAGCAGTACTTC | CASSQEGYEQYF
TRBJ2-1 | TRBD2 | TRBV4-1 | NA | TGCGCCAGCAGCCAAGAAGGCAGCGGGGGGGCCAATGAGCAGTTCTTC | CASSQEGSGGANEQFF
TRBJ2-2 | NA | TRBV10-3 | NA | TGTGCCATCAGTGAGGGGGCCGGGGAGCTGTTTTTT | CAISEGAGELFF
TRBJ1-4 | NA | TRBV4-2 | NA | TGTGCCAGCAGCCAATCAGTAGTTAATGAAAAACTGTTTTTT | CASSQSVVNEKLFF
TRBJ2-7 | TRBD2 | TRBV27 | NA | TGTGCCAGCAGGACTAGCGGCTACGAGCAGTACTTC | CASRTSGYEQYF
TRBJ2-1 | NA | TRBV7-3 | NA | TGTGCCAGCAGCTTAGGTTTTGAGCAGTTCTTC | CASSLGFEQFF
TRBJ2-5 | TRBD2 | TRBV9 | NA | TGTGCCAGCAGCGTAGGGACTAGCGGGGGGGCAGAGACCCAGTACTTC | CASSVGTSGGAETQYF
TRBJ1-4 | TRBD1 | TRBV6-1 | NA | TGTGCCAGCAGTGAAACAGGGGTGGGTGAAAAACTGTTTTTT | CASSETGVGEKLFF
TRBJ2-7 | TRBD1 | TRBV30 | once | TGTGCCTGGAGTGGGACAGGGGGCTACGAGCAGTACTTC | CAWSGTGGYEQYF
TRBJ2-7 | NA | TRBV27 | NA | TGTGCCAGCAGTTTGGCGCCGCCCTACGAGCAGTACTTC | CASSLAPPYEQYF